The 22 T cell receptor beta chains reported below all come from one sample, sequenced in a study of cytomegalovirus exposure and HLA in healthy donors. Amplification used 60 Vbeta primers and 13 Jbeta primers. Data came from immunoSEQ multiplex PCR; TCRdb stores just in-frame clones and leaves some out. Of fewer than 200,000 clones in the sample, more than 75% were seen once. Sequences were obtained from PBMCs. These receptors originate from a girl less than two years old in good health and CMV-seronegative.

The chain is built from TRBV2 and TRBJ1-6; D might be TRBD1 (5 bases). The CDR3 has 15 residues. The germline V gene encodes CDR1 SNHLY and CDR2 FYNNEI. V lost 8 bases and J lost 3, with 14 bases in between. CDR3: CASQKSTVYNSPLHF. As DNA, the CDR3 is TGTGCCAGCCAAAAATCGACAGTCTATAATTCACCCCTCCACTTT.

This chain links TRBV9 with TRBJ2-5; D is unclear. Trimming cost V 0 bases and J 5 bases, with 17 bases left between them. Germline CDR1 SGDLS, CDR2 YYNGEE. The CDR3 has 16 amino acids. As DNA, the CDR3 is TGTGCCAGCAGCGTAGGCGGAAGCTTAAACGGGGAGACCCAGTACTTC. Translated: CASSVGGSLNGETQYF.

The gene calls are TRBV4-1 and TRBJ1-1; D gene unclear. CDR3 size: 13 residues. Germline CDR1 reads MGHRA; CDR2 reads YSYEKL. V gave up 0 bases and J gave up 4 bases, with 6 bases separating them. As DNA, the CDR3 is TGCGCCAGCAGCCAAGATCGGGGCACTGAAGCTTTCTTT. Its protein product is CASSQDRGTEAFF.

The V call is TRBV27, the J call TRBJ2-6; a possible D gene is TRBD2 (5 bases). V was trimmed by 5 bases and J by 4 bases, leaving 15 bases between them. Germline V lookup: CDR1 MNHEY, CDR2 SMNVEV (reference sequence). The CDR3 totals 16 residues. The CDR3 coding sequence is TGTGCCAGCAGTACTAGAACGGCTGTCGGGGCCAACGTCCTGACTTTC. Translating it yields CASSTRTAVGANVLTF. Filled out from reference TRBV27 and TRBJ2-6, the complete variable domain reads EAQVTQNPRYLITVTGKKLTVTCSQNMNHEYMSWYRQDPGLGLRQIYYSMNVEVTDKGDVPEGYKVSRKEKRNFPLILESPSPNQTSLYFCASSTRTAVGANVLTFGAGSRLTVL.

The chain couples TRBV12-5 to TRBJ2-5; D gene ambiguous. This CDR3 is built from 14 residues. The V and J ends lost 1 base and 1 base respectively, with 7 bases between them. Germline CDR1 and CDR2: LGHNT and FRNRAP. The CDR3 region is CASGLGGLQETQYF. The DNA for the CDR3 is TGTGCTAGTGGTTTGGGAGGCCTCCAAGAGACCCAGTACTTC.

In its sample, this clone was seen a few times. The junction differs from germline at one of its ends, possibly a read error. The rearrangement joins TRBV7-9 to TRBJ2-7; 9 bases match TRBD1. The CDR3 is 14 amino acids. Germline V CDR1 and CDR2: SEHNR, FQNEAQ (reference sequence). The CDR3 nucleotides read TGTGCCAGCACCTCATGGACAGGGGAGGGAGCCGTAAGCTTC. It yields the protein CASTSWTGEGAVSF.

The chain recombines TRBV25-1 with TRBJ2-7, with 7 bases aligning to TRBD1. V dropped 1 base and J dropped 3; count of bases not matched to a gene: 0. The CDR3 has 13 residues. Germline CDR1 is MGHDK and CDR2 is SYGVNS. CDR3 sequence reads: CASSESGGYEQYF. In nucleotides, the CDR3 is TGTGCCAGCAGTGAATCAGGGGGCTACGAGCAGTACTTC.

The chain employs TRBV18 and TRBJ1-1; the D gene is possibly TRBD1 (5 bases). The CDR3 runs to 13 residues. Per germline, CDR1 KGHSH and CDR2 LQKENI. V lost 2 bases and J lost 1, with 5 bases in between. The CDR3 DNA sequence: TGTGCCAGCTCACCAGGACAGAACACTGAAGCTTTCTTT. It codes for CASSPGQNTEAFF.

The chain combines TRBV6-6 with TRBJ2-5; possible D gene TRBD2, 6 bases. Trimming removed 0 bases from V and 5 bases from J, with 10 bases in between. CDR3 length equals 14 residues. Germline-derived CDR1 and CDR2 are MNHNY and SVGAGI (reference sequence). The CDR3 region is CASSYSIGGETQYF. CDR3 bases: TGTGCCAGCAGTTACTCGATTGGGGGGGAGACCCAGTACTTC.

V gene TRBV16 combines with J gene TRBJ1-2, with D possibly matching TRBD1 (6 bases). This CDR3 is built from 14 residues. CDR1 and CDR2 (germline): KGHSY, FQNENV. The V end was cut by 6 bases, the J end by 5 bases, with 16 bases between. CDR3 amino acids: CASSRRRDTYGYTF. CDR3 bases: TGTGCCAGCAGTCGACGACGGGACACATATGGCTACACCTTC.

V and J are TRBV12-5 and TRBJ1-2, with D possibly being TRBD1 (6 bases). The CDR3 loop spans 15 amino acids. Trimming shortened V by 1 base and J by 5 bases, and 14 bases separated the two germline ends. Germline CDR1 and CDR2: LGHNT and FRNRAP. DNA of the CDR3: TGTGCTAGTGGTTTGGAGACAGGACCTATTTATGGCTACACCTTC. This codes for CASGLETGPIYGYTF.

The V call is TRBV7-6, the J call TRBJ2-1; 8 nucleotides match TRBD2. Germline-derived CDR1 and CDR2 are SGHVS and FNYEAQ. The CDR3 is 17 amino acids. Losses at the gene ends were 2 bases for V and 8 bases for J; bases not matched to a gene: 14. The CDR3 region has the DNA TGTGCCAGCAGCTTAACCAGTCCCGGGACTAGTCTAGATGAGCAGTTCTTC. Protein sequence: CASSLTSPGTSLDEQFF.

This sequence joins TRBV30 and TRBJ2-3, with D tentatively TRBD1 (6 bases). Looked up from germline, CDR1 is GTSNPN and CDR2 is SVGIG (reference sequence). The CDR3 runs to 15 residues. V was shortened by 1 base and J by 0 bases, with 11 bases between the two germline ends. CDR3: CAWSADSASTDTQYF. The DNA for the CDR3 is TGTGCCTGGAGTGCGGACAGTGCTAGCACAGATACGCAGTATTTT.

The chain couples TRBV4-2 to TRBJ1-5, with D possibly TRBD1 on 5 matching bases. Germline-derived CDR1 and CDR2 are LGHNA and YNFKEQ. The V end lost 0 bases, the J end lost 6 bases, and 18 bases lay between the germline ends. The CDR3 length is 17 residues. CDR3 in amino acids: CASSQDLGAGGSQPQHF. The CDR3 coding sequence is TGTGCCAGCAGCCAAGATTTAGGGGCCGGGGGGAGTCAGCCCCAGCATTTT.

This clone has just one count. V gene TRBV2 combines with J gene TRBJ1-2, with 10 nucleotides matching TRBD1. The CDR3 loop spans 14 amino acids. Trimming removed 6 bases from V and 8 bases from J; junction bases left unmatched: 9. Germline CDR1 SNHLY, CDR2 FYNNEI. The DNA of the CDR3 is TGTGCCAGCAGCCTCGGACAGGGGGTAGGAGGCTACACCTTC. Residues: CASSLGQGVGGYTF.

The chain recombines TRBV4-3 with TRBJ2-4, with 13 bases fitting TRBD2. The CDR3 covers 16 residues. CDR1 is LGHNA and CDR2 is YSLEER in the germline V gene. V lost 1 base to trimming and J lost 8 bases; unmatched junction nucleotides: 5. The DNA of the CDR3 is TGCGCCAGCAGCCAAGTCGTAGGACTAGCGGGAGACATTCAGTACTTC. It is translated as CASSQVVGLAGDIQYF.

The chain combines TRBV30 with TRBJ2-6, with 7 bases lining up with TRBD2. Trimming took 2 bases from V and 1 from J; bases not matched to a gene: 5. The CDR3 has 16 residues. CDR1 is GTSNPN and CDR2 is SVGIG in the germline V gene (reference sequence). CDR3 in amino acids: CAWSLLGGSGANVLTF. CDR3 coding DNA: TGTGCCTGGAGTCTACTGGGGGGGTCTGGGGCCAACGTCCTGACTTTC.

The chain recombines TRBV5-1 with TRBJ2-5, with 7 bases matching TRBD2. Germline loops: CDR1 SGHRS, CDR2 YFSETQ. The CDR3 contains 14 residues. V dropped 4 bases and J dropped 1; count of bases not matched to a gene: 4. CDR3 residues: CASSRGEAQETQYF. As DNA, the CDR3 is TGCGCCAGCAGCCGGGGGGAGGCCCAAGAGACCCAGTACTTC.

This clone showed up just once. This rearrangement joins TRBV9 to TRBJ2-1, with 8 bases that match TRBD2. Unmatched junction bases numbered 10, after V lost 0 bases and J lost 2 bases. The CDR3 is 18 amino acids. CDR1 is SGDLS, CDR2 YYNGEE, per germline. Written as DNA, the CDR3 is TGTGCCAGCAGCGTAGGGTCCAGCGGGAGTAGGACCTACAATGAGCAGTTCTTC. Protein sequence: CASSVGSSGSRTYNEQFF.

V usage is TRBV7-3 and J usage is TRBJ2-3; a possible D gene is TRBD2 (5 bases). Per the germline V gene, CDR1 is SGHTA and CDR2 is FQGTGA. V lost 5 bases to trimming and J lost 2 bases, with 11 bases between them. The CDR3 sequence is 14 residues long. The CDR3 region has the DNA TGTGCCAGCAGCCAAGGACTTGTCACAGATACGCAGTATTTT. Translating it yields CASSQGLVTDTQYF. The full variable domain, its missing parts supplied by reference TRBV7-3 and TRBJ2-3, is GAGVSQTPSNKVTEKGKYVELRCDPISGHTALYWYRQSLGQGPEFLIYFQGTGAADDSGLPNDRFFAVRPEGSVSTLKIQRTERGDSAVYLCASSQGLVTDTQYFGPGTRLTVL.

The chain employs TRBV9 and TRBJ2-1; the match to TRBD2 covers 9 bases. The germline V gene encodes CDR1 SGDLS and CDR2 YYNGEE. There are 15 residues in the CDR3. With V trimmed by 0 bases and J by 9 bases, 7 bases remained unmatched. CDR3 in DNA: TGTGCCAGCAGCGTAGATGGCGGGGGGGCCGGTGAGCAGTTCTTC. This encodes CASSVDGGGAGEQFF.

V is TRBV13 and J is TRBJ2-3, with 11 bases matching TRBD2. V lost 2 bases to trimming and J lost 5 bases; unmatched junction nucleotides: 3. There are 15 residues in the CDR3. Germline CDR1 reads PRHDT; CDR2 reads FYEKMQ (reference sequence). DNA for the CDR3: TGTGCCAGCAGCTTACGTCTAGCGGGAGGAGATACGCAGTATTTT. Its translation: CASSLRLAGGDTQYF.